This entry lists 8 T cell receptor beta chains sequenced from one sample in a study of CD8 T cells in Susac syndrome. Reverse transcription used about 0.45 to 1 ug RNA and random hexamers. TCRdb reanalysed the immunoSEQ multiplex PCR reads using MiXCR and keeps one entry per CDR3 protein. The profile shows approximately 210,000 distinct CDR3 sequences, about 94% of them singletons. The material sequenced was CD4+ T cells from PBMCs. These TCRs come from a human donor with Susac syndrome.

The chain recombines TRBV12-3 or TRBV12-4 with TRBJ1-5, with D unresolved. This CDR3 is 11 amino acids long. Trimming left V 6 bases short and J 4 bases short, with 4 bases between. CDR3 protein: CASSANQPQHF. The CDR3 DNA is TGTGCCAGCAGCGCGAATCAGCCCCAGCATTTT.

The chain carries TRBV12-3 or TRBV12-4 and TRBJ1-1, with no clear D. The CDR3 is made up of 17 amino acids. V was shortened by 0 bases and J by 4 bases, with 18 bases between the two germline ends. The CDR3 DNA follows: TGTGCCAGCAGTTTAGCGCTCGGGGTCGCGGCGGGCACTGAAGCTTTCTTT. Residues: CASSLALGVAAGTEAFF.

The V call is TRBV5-1, the J call TRBJ2-2; unclear D gene. The CDR3 is 13 residues long. The germline CDR1 and CDR2 sequences are SGHRS and YFSETQ. Trimming cost V 0 bases and J 3 bases, with 3 bases left between them. The CDR3 DNA reads TGCGCCAGCAGCTTGGACCACACCGGGGAGCTGTTTTTT. Its protein product is CASSLDHTGELFF.

The rearrangement links TRBV13 to TRBJ2-3; D may be TRBD2 (5 bases). The CDR3 covers 17 residues. The germline V gene encodes CDR1 PRHDT and CDR2 FYEKMQ (reference sequence). Between the trimmed V and J ends, which lost 0 bases and 3 bases, there was a span of 16 bases. The CDR3 DNA reads TGTGCCAGCAGCTTAGGGGAGGCAGGTCCACCTACAGATACGCAGTATTTT. This sequence encodes CASSLGEAGPPTDTQYF. Using reference TRBV13 and TRBJ2-3 for the parts outside the CDR3, the full variable domain is AAGVIQSPRHLIKEKRETATLKCYPIPRHDTVYWYQQGPGQDPQFLISFYEKMQSDKGSIPDRFSAQQFSDYHSELNMSSLELGDSALYFCASSLGEAGPPTDTQYFGPGTRLTVL.

This clonotype was observed a few times. V is TRBV29-1 and J is TRBJ2-5; 9 bases are a match to TRBD2. Germline CDR1 is SQVTM and CDR2 is ANQGSEA. Trimming at V came to 6 bases and at J to 4 bases, leaving 6 bases not matched to a gene. This CDR3 is 13 amino acids long. This CDR3 reads CSVNSGGGETQYF. The CDR3 DNA follows: TGCAGCGTGAATAGCGGGGGAGGAGAGACCCAGTACTTC.

The chain links TRBV7-9 to TRBJ2-7, with unresolved D. This CDR3 comprises 12 residues. Trimming left V 6 bases short and J 6 bases short, with 12 bases between. The germline V gene has CDR1 SEHNR and CDR2 FQNEAQ (reference sequence). CDR3 DNA sequence: TGTGCCAGCAGACTCACAGTGGGCGAGCAGTACTTC. It encodes CASRLTVGEQYF.

The chain is built from TRBV5-1 and TRBJ2-1; 9 bases agree with TRBD2. Germline trimming cut 5 bases from V and 8 bases from J; bases unmatched to any gene: 8. Germline CDR1 reads SGHRS; CDR2 reads YFSETQ. The CDR3 runs to 14 residues. CDR3: CASRTGTSNHEQFF. The CDR3 DNA reads as TGCGCCAGCAGGACCGGGACTAGCAACCATGAGCAGTTCTTC.

The chain couples TRBV29-1 to TRBJ1-1; D uncertain. This CDR3 contains 13 residues. Trimming removed 7 bases from V and 4 bases from J, with 16 bases in between. CDR1 is SQVTM and CDR2 is ANQGSEA in the germline V gene. The CDR3 here is CSGSFTASTEAFF. The CDR3 nucleotides are TGCAGCGGATCTTTCACAGCGAGCACTGAAGCTTTCTTT. The variable domain in full, with the rest retrieved from reference TRBV29-1 and TRBJ1-1, is SAVISQKPSRDICQRGTSLTIQCQVDSQVTMMFWYRQQPGQSLTLIATANQGSEATYESGFVIDKFPISRPNLTFSTLTVSNMSPEDSSIYLCSGSFTASTEAFFGQGTRLTVV.